The clone carrying this T cell receptor beta chain was detected only once. These data originate in a study of blood T cell repertoires in COVID-19. Study-level background: Sites in the United States, Italy and Spain provided acute and convalescent COVID-19 samples.

Produced via immunoSEQ multiplex PCR; TCRdb's table is partial and in-frame only. The sample holds under 130,000 clones; around 81% are singletons and the top ten take over 8.5%. The CDR3 extends over 16 amino acids. The V segment lost 5 bases and the J segment 2 bases; nucleotides outside the gene matches: 11. CDR1 is SGHTA, CDR2 FQGNSA, per germline. This TCR derives from an older woman with acute or convalescent COVID-19. The rearrangement uses TRBV7-2 and TRBJ2-7, with 8 bases identical to TRBD1. The material sequenced was peripheral blood. This chain's CDR3 is CASSLYPGGVTYEQYF. CDR3 DNA sequence: TGTGCCAGCAGCCTCTACCCAGGGGGCGTCACCTACGAGCAGTACTTC.